This TCR beta chain came from a study of cytomegalovirus exposure and HLA in healthy donors (dated by TCRdb to about 2017). With regard to the full study: According to an earlier analysis of 450 to 650 of the donors, about 179 million T cells yielded 117 million unique TCR beta sequences and 250 to 350 Gb of sequence data. The study aimed to test whether cataloging public T cell receptors could reveal signatures of past pathogen exposure. The genetic ancestry cluster associated with self-reported Caucasian donors included around 76% of the roughly 360 genotyped donors. About five DR-DQ haplotypes were handled as single units for association and clustering because linkage in the cohort was strong. Every discovery cohort repertoire had been produced on one sequencing platform. A later genetic analysis used genome-wide SNP genotypes for about 60% of the roughly 670 donors, treating that subset as a discovery cohort. On average, 235,054 unique TCR beta nucleotide sequences were sequenced per donor among 300 to 500 genotyped donors of the cohort, with 15% to 20% of those sequences being non-productive. Besides the first cohort of around 670 subjects, a separate validation cohort made up of 95 to 150 different subjects was used. Donor age, sex, ethnicity and CMV serostatus were compiled alongside the repertoire data. High-throughput TCR immunosequencing, statistical association of individual TCRs with disease status, and machine learning were combined to predict cytomegalovirus infection status. Roughly 300 gigabases of sequencing data and tens of millions of unique TCR sequences were included in an early release covering about 600 HLA-typed donors. The number of typed donors differed by locus: roughly 620-630 for A, B, C, DRB1 and DQB1; 500 to 550 for DQA1; over 600 for DPA1; and roughly 470 for DPB1. Both class I and class II loci were covered by HLA typing, at four-digit resolution. Rather than drawing on any new phenotypic data, the later analysis identified candidate immune exposures from TCR beta sequences and the way those sequences occurred across donors. A later analysis re-analyzed previously published TCR beta repertoires from 550 to 700 donors and added high-resolution HLA genotyping to study TCR occurrence patterns. An earlier analysis of approximately 630 of the donors applied high-throughput TCR beta sequencing to assess whether each TCR beta V gene segment acted as functional or pseudogenic. The study profiled the T cell repertoires of more than 500 subjects by immunosequencing and related them to cytomegalovirus serostatus. Findings and caveats that apply to the study as a whole: The sequencing pipeline was judged likely to have produced a cluster of highly shared sequence variants as a technical artifact. A further reported finding was that TCR beta sequences accurately predicted the HLA-A and HLA-B alleles for most subjects in the first cohort. CMV serostatus was the only immune exposure information available for the cohort. Several of the top co-occurrence clusters appeared to be linked to parvovirus B19, influenza, CMV and Epstein-Barr virus, according to a later analysis. Because HLA typing was missing for some donors at each locus, association tests included only the typed subset. A later analysis found that most CMV-associated TCR beta chains appeared HLA-restricted, with HLA associations seemingly driven largely by CMV exposure. Specific HLA alleles were associated with 15,000 to 20,000 TCR beta sequences at a false discovery rate of 0.05 in a later analysis. In this cohort, only TCR beta chains were sequenced, and detectable features were limited by the absence of alpha or paired-chain data. Most TCR sequences were observed very rarely across donors, whereas some public TCRs were present in many individuals. According to the authors, the approach could potentially be generalized to other disease states and immunological phenotypes. In a later analysis, the rate of TCR association differed among HLA loci, with DRB1 alleles having the most associated TCRs and HLA-C alleles having the fewest. A total of 150 to 200 TCR beta chains were listed by the study as associated with cytomegalovirus. A later genetic analysis associated a missense DCLRE1C variant with V-gene and J-gene trimming of TCR beta chains, and an independent cohort replicated the association. In vitro tests confirmed that three of the cytomegalovirus-associated TCR beta chains recognize cytomegalovirus antigens. Because counts were too low, about 15 rarely observed V segments, including chromosome 9 orphons, were left out of the earlier analysis of over 550 of the donors. The classifier was reported to diagnose cytomegalovirus status with high specificity and sensitivity in both the original cohort and the validation cohort. A later genetic analysis reported fewer N-insertions in productive TCRs among donors in an Asian-associated ancestry cluster than the roughly 620-donor mean. The 87-base-pair reads could not distinguish some IMGT-functional V segments, including TRBV6-2 and TRBV6-3, so those segments were excluded. Compared with equally common non-associated chains, HLA-associated TCR beta chains in a later analysis were more clonally expanded and had lower generation probabilities. Strong co-occurrence of HLA alleles, especially DR and DQ, made assigning TCR associations to individual alleles difficult. In an earlier analysis of approximately 600 of the donors, most TCR beta V segments were observed in productive rearrangements about 87% or about 30% of the time, broadly matching IMGT annotations. The presence/absence analyses assumed that sequencing depth was roughly uniform across donors, and that assumption may not be true. Linkage disequilibrium might explain the correlated functional status among segregating V segments, but an unknown experimental factor could not be ruled out.

A single count supports this clone. What antigen it recognizes has not been identified. No much larger clone is present one base from it, and per-base qualities are unavailable. Relative to germline, V is 3 bases shorter and J is 6 bases shorter, with 14 bases between their ends. From a lookup of the germline V gene, CDR1 and CDR2 are MNHEY and SVGAGI. Including the terminal cysteine and phenylalanine, the CDR3 comprises 14 residues. The read is trimmed to its CDR3 DNA, 42 bases read in frame from base 1. In total, roughly 670 healthy bone marrow donors made up the cohort. Cohort members were all nominally healthy when sampled, although unrecorded immune exposures were likely present. The donor tested CMV seronegative, placing the donor among the roughly 400 seronegative members of the cohort. Each donor provided a peripheral blood sample, and peripheral blood mononuclear cells were used for TCR beta sequencing. Genomic DNA was extracted from the blood cell samples with the Qiagen DNeasy Blood Extraction Kit.

The library relied on the immunoSEQ multiplex PCR assay. For the multiplex PCR, a mixture combining 60 forward primers for TCR Vbeta segments and 13 reverse primers for TCR Jbeta segments was used. Amplification of the CDR3 region of rearranged TCR beta genes was performed with a multiplex PCR assay on genomic DNA. The Illumina HiSeq System was used to sequence the amplified TCR beta libraries as 87-base-pair reads. For the original study's pipeline: A later analysis tallied 75 million to 85 million unique TCR beta chains across the 600 to 700 repertoires, and approximately 11 million of those chains were shared by two or more donors. Raw reads were error-corrected and collapsed into unique sequences with a nearest-neighbor algorithm that merged closely related sequences to remove PCR and sequencing errors. CDR3 sequences were aligned to IMGT reference sequences to assign V, D and J gene segments. For a sequence to be retained, at least a six-nucleotide match to both a V gene segment and a J gene segment was required. A rearrangement was called productive if the CDR3 had no stop codons and remained in frame with V and J, and every other rearrangement was called non-productive. CDR3 was defined by IMGT convention, running from the second conserved V-encoded cysteine to the conserved J-encoded phenylalanine. Sequences without an unambiguous match to a single V gene segment were excluded from the earlier analysis of about 630 of the donors. In an earlier analysis of around 590 of the donors, a V segment was called functional when productive rearrangements were above 56.7%, and segregating when the standard deviation between donors exceeded 5%. A statistical classification framework was developed to diagnose cytomegalovirus status using the catalog of TCR beta chain sequences. In a later analysis, V and J genes were assigned by comparing TCR nucleotide sequences against IMGT/GENE-DB human TR gene sequences. The TCRdist pipeline was used in a later analysis to assign CDR3 sequences and most-parsimonious VDJ recombination scenarios. In a later analysis, every TCR beta chain was defined by the combination of its CDR3 amino acid sequence and its V-gene family, and reads without a unique V-gene family were dropped. In a later analysis, fewer than 650 highly shared, low-generation-probability nucleotide sequences were removed to address suspected cross-contamination and a sequencing artifact. For each public chain, a later analysis derived a clonal expansion index from normalized ranks of inferred template counts within each repertoire. Generation probabilities in a later analysis came from a VDJ recombination model fitted to out-of-frame rearrangements, and those results were checked against IGoR. Hypergeometric tests were used in a later analysis to score TCR-TCR, TCR-HLA and TCR-CMV co-occurrence, with a repertoire-size bias correction applied to the TCR pairs. In a later analysis, false discovery rates were estimated by permuting HLA or CMV assignments 20 times. A later analysis grouped co-occurring TCRs with DBSCAN, adding TCRdist sequence similarity when clustering within HLA-allele-positive subsets. Repertoires with fewer than 30,000 or more than 120,000 public chains were left out of co-occurrence clustering, as were about five repertoires with anomalous nucleotide sharing. TCRdb's version of the immuneACCESS table is confined to in-frame rearrangements and falls short of the full clone set. An unresolved V gene accounts for under half of the shortfall where checked; the remainder is of unknown origin. That table furnishes V, J and clone size, whereas the DNA furnished D and trimming. The sample table records approximately 250,000 clones; 70% to 90% of these occur just once. The top ten clonotypes cover roughly 0.26% of the sample.

The chain employs TRBV6-5 and TRBJ1-2, and the D gene may be TRBD1, 6 bases matching. Sequencing input: PBMCs. The clonotype comes from a girl between 2 and 10 years old in good health and CMV-seronegative. This receptor carries the CDR3 CASSYTQGLDGYTF. DNA sequence: TGTGCCAGCAGTTATACCCAGGGGCTGGATGGCTACACCTTC.